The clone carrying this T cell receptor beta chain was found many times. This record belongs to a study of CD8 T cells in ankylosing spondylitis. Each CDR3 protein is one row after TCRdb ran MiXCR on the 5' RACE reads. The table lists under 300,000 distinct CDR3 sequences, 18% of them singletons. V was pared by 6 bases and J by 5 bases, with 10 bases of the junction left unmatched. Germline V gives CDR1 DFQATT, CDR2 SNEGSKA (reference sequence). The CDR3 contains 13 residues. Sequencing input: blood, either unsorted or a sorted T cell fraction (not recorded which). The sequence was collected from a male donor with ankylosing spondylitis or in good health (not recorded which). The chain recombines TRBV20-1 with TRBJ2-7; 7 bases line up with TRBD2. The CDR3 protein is CSARRLAGNEQYF. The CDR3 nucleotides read TGCAGTGCCAGACGACTAGCAGGCAACGAGCAGTACTTC.